The 8 T cell receptor beta chains below come from one sample, sequenced in a study of blood T cell repertoires in COVID-19. The assay was immunoSEQ multiplex PCR, and TCRdb's table has in-frame clones only and misses some. The sample carries a few hundred thousand clones, more than 85% recorded once. The source material was PBMCs or T cells enriched from blood (not recorded which). The receptors come from a woman aged 25 to 45 who had recovered from COVID-19.

This sequence joins TRBV6-2 or TRBV6-3 and TRBJ2-7, with 9 bases lining up with TRBD1. Germline V lookup: CDR1 MNHEY, CDR2 SVGEGT. The CDR3 is 13 amino acids. The J segment lost 6 bases and the V segment lost 4 bases, leaving 4 bases of the junction unmatched. CDR3 loop: CASSSYRGREQYF. DNA for the CDR3: TGTGCCAGCAGTTCGTACAGGGGGCGCGAGCAGTACTTC.

The CDR3 sequence is CATSDPGQRETQYF. The CDR3, as DNA: TGTGCCACCAGTGATCCGGGACAGAGAGAGACCCAGTACTTC. The chain is built from TRBV24-1 and TRBJ2-5; 7 bases match TRBD1. The CDR3 loop spans 14 amino acids. CDR1 and CDR2 from the germline V gene are KGHDR and SFDVKD. The ends lost 3 bases at V and 4 bases at J; junction bases unmatched: 4.

The chain is built from TRBV23-1 and TRBJ1-2; 7 bases match TRBD1. TRBV23-1 is flagged as an ORF with uncertain function. The CDR3 length is 14 residues. The junction had 6 bases not matched to a gene; V was cut back by 0 bases and J by 8 bases. The chain's CDR3 is CASSQSNRGGGYTF. CDR3 nucleotides: TGCGCCAGCAGTCAATCGAACAGGGGCGGAGGCTACACCTTC.

The rearrangement links TRBV6-2 or TRBV6-3 to TRBJ2-7; a weak D match, TRBD2 (6 bases). V lost 3 bases and J 7 bases, leaving 16 bases between the germline ends. Germline CDR1 is MNHEY and CDR2 is SVGEGT. This CDR3 spans 14 amino acids. CDR3 region: CASSYGSGAIEQYF. CDR3 nucleotides: TGTGCCAGCAGTTATGGCTCGGGAGCGATTGAGCAGTACTTC.

The V gene is TRBV7-8, the J gene TRBJ2-7, with D perhaps matching TRBD2 (5 bases). V was pared by 1 base and J by 3 bases, with 10 bases between. CDR1 and CDR2 from the germline V gene are SGHVS and FQNEAQ. The CDR3 has 14 residues. CDR3 nucleotides: TGTGCCAGCAGCTTAGGGGAGCTGAACTACGAGCAGTACTTC. Its translation: CASSLGELNYEQYF.

The count of this clone is one. The chain has TRBV5-6 and TRBJ2-7; TRBD1 is a possible D gene (8 bases). Germline values: CDR1 SGHDT, CDR2 YYEEEE. The CDR3 runs 14 residues. Trimming stripped 7 bases from V and 4 bases from J, with 18 bases between. The CDR3, as DNA: TGTGCCAGCGGATACAGGGGGGGAATTTACGAGCAGTACTTC. It specifies CASGYRGGIYEQYF.

This sequence joins TRBV3-1 (or the pseudogene TRBV3-2) and TRBJ1-2; 7 nucleotides agree with TRBD1. J was trimmed by 4 bases and V by 2 bases; bases with no gene match: 1. Germline V gene data show CDR1 as LGHDT and CDR2 as YNNKEL (reference sequence). The length of the CDR3 is 13 residues. CDR3 bases: TGTGCCAGCAGCCAAACAGGGGCCTATGGCTACACCTTC. Its protein product is CASSQTGAYGYTF.

The gene calls are TRBV4-1 and TRBJ2-7, with D possibly TRBD2 on 6 matching bases. Trimming removed 1 base from V and 7 bases from J, with 17 bases in between. This CDR3 comprises 15 residues. CDR1 is MGHRA and CDR2 is YSYEKL in the germline V gene. The CDR3 loop is CASSQAGLGELEQYF. DNA of the CDR3: TGCGCCAGCAGCCAAGCGGGACTTGGGGAGTTGGAGCAGTACTTC.